The 7 T cell receptor beta chains reported below all come from one sample, sequenced in a study of tumor-infiltrating lymphocytes in primary liver carcinoma. With a constant-region primer, TCR beta cDNA was made from approximately 500 ng of total RNA. Slightly modified ARM-PCR with three nested multiplex PCR rounds yielded TCR beta libraries. With TRBV1-TRBV30 forward primers and a C-beta reverse primer, the first two PCR rounds were run for around 10 cycles each. TCRdb processed the multiplex PCR reads anew with MiXCR; each CDR3 protein has one entry. The repertoire holds about 310,000 distinct CDR3 sequences, with 50% to 70% as singletons. Unsorted whole blood supplied the RNA, and germline DNA was extracted too. Material: peripheral blood. The receptors were sampled from a man in his forties with primary liver carcinoma and hepatitis B virus infection.

This clonotype was found once. As the CDR3 is not closed by the conserved phenylalanine or tryptophan, this likely results from a read error. This rearrangement joins TRBV7-9 to TRBJ2-1, with D maybe TRBD1 (6 bases). Germline CDR1 reads SEHNR; CDR2 reads FQNEAQ (reference sequence). The CDR3 extends over 14 amino acids. V dropped 1 base and J dropped 8 bases, with 12 bases sitting between them. CDR3 region: CASSLDRGSDEQFL. The CDR3 coding sequence is TGTGCCAGCAGCTTAGATAGGGGGTCGGATGAGCAGTTCTTA.

Regarding this clonotype: One base away lies a much larger clone, so this may be a sequencing read error. The chain recombines TRBV5-4 with TRBJ2-1; 12 nucleotides agree with TRBD2. Germline V gene sequence: CDR1 SGHNT, CDR2 YYREEE (reference sequence). The CDR3 totals 15 residues. Here the CDR3 DNA reads TGTGTCAGCAGCTGGGCTAGCGGGAGGGCCAATGAGCAGTTCTTC. Protein product: CVSSWASGRANEQFF.

This chain connects TRBV30 to TRBJ2-2, with D perhaps TRBD2 (7 bases). V was clipped by 8 bases and J by 0 bases, with 13 bases between them. The CDR3 has 14 amino acids. Germline assignment: CDR1 GTSNPN and CDR2 SVGIG (reference sequence). The CDR3 here is CARGGGANTGELFF. The CDR3 coding sequence is TGTGCCCGAGGGGGGGGTGCGAACACCGGGGAGCTGTTTTTT. Complete variable domain (other parts from reference TRBV30 and TRBJ2-2): SQTIHQWPATLVQPVGSPLSLECTVEGTSNPNLYWYRQAAGRGLQLLFYSVGIGQISSEVPQNLSASRPQDRQFILSSKKLLLSDSGFYLCARGGGANTGELFFGEGSRLTVL.

A remark on this clonotype: A junction boundary mismatches the germline segment, possibly from a read error. The rearrangement joins TRBV4-2 to TRBJ2-7, with 13 nucleotides matching TRBD2. This CDR3 spans 17 amino acids. The V gene's germline CDR1 is LGHNA and CDR2 YNFKEQ. The CDR3 is CANSQGLAGTVSYEQYF. CDR3 nucleotides: TGTGCCAACAGCCAGGGACTAGCGGGGACAGTATCCTACGAGCAGTACTTC.

As to this clonotype: A junction end diverges from the germline sequence, so it may reflect a read error. The chain joins TRBV29-1 to TRBJ1-4; 7 bases are shared with TRBD1. The length of the CDR3 is 15 residues. CDR1 is SQVTM and CDR2 is ANQGSEA in the germline V gene. CDR3 loop: CSVAETGRTNEKLFF. In nucleotides, the CDR3 is TGCAGCGTCGCCGAGACAGGGAGGACTAACGAAAAACTGTTTTTT.

As for this clonotype: A much larger clone sits a single nucleotide away, making a read error possible. The chain carries TRBV12-3 or TRBV12-4 and TRBJ1-5, with 7 positions matching TRBD1. CDR3 length equals 12 residues. The CDR3 loop reads CASGDSNQPQLF. CDR3 coding DNA: TGTGCCAGCGGGGACAGCAATCAGCCCCAGCTTTTT.

This clonotype was picked up many times. This chain links TRBV6-2 or TRBV6-3 with TRBJ2-3, with TRBD2 identical over 10 bases. In germline, CDR1 is MNHEY, CDR2 SVGEGT. V trimming: 4 bases; J trimming: 4 bases; junction bases outside the gene matches: 14. The CDR3 contains 18 residues. The CDR3 protein is CASSFSSSGREVADTQYF. The CDR3 nucleotides are TGTGCCAGCAGTTTTTCTTCTAGCGGGAGAGAGGTGGCAGATACGCAGTATTTT.